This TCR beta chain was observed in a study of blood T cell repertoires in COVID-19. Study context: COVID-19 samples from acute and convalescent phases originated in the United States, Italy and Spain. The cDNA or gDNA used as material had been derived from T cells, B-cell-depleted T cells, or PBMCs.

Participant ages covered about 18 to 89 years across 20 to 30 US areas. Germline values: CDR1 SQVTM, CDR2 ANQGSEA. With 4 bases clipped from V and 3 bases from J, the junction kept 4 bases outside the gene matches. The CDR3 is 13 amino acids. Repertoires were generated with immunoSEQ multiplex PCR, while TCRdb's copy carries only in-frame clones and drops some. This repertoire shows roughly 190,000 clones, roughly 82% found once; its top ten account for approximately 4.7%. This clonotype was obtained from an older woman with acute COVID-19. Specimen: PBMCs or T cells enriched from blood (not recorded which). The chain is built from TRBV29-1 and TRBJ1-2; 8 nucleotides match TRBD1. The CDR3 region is CSVASGGDYGYTF. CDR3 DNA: TGCAGCGTTGCATCAGGGGGCGACTATGGCTACACCTTC.